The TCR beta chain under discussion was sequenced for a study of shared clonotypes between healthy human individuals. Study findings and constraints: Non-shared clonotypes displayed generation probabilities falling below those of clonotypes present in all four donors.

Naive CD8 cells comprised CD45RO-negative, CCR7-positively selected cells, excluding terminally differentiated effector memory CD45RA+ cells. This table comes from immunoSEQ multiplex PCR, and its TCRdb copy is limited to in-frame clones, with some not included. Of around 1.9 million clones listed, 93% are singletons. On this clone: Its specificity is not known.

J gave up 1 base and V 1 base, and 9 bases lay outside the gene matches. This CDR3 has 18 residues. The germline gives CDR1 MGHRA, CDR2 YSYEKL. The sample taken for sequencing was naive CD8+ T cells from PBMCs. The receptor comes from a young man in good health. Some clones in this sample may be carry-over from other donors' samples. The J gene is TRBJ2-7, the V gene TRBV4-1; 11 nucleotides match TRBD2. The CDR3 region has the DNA TGCGCCAGCAGCCAAGGAGAAACTAGCGGGAGATGGTCCTACGAGCAGTACTTC. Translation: CASSQGETSGRWSYEQYF.